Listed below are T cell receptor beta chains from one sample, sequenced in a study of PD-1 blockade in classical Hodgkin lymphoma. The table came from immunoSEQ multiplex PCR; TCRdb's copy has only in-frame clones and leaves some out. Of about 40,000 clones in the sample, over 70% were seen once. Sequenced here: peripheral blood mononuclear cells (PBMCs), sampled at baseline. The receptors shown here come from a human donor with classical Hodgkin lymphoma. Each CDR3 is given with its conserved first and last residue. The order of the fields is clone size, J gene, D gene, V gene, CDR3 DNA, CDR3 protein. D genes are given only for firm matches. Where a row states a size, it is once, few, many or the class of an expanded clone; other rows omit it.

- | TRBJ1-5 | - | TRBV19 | TGTGCCAGTAGTCTAAGTTTTAATCAGCCCCAGCATTTT | CASSLSFNQPQHF
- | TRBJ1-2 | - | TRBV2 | TGTGCCAGCAGTGTTGGAGGGGCCGGCTATGGCTACACCTTC | CASSVGGAGYGYTF
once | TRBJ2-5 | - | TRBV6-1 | TGTGCCAGCAGTGACCACTCGAAGGAGACCCAGTACTTC | CASSDHSKETQYF
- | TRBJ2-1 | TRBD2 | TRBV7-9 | TGTGCCAGCAGCAAACCGACTAGCGGGGGGGCCCATGAGCAGTTCTTC | CASSKPTSGGAHEQFF
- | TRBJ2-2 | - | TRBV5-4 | TGTGCCGGCAGCCCCGTATCGCGGGGCACCGGGGAGCTGTTTTTT | CAGSPVSRGTGELFF
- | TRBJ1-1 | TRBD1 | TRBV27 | TGTGCCAGCAGTCCACAGGGGGGGACTGAAGCTTTCTTT | CASSPQGGTEAFF
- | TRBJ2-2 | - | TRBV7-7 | TGTGCTAGCAGCTTAGGTGAAATCCGCACCGGGGAGCTGTTTTTT | CASSLGEIRTGELFF
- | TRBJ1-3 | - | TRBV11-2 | TGTGCCAGCAGCTGGCGGGTCAGCTCTGGAAACACCATATATTTT | CASSWRVSSGNTIYF
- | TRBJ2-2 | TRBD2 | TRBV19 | TGTGCCAGTAGTATCCGCGGACTAGCGGGAGGGGGGGAGCTGTTTTTT | CASSIRGLAGGGELFF
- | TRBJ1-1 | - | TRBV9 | TGTGCCACTTGGGGTCTGGACACTGAAGCTTTCTTT | CATWGLDTEAFF
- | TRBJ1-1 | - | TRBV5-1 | TGCGCCAGCAACTTAGGGGTGCTTGAGACTGAAGCTTTCTTT | CASNLGVLETEAFF
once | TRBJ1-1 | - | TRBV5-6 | TGTGCCAGCAGCTTGGGGCACAGCTTGAACACTGAAGCTTTCTTT | CASSLGHSLNTEAFF
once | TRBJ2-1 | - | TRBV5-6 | TGTGCCAGCAGCTTGCTCACTCAGATCTACAATGAGCAGTTCTTC | CASSLLTQIYNEQFF
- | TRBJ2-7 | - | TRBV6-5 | TGTGCCAGCAGTCCAACTGGGTACGAGCAGTACTTC | CASSPTGYEQYF
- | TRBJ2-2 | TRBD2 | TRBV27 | TGTGCCAGCAGTCCTACCAAGGTTGGAGCGGGAGCGAACACCGGGGAGCTGTTTTTT | CASSPTKVGAGANTGELFF
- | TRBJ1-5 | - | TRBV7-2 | TGTGCCAGCAGCTTAGTTGGGAGTAACAGCAATCAGCCCCAGCATTTT | CASSLVGSNSNQPQHF
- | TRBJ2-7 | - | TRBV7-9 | TGTGCCAGCAGCTTAGAGACAGGCGTATCCTACGAGCAGTACTTC | CASSLETGVSYEQYF
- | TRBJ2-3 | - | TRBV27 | TGTGCCAGCAGTATCCGCGGGACTGGCAGCACAGATACGCAGTATTTT | CASSIRGTGSTDTQYF
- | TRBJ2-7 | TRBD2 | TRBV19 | TGTGCCACCGGGACTAGCGGGACGTACGAGCAGTACTTC | CATGTSGTYEQYF
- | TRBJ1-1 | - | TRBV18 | TGTGCCAGCTCAGTCTTCAGGAAGCGAGGCACTGAAGCTTTCTTT | CASSVFRKRGTEAFF
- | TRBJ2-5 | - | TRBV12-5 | TGTGCTAGTGGTTTATGGCGAGAGAGAGAGACCCAGTACTTC | CASGLWRERETQYF
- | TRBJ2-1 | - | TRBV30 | TGTGCCTGGAGTGAACGAGGACCGAGCTGGGGGCAGTTCTTC | CAWSERGPSWGQFF
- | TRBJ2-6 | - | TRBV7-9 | TGTGCCAGCAGCTTGGTGCAGGCTGGGGCCAACGTCCTGACTTTC | CASSLVQAGANVLTF
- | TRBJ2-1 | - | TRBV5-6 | TGTGCCAGCAGCCCGGGAATAGGGAATGAGCAGTTCTTC | CASSPGIGNEQFF
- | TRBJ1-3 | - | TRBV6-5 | TGTGCCAGCAGTTACTCGAGGGATACTGGAAACACCATATATTTT | CASSYSRDTGNTIYF
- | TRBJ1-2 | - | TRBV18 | TGTGCCAGCTCACCATTTTTAGGTATGGGACATAACTATGGCTACACCTTC | CASSPFLGMGHNYGYTF
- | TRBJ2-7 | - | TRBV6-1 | TGTGCCAGCAGTGAAGCAGGCAGCTCCTACGAGCAGTACTTC | CASSEAGSSYEQYF
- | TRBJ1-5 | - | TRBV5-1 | TGCGCCAGCAGCTTGGGGACAGCGTATCAGCCCCAGCATTTT | CASSLGTAYQPQHF
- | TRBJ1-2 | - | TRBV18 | TGTGCCAGCTCACCCCTAACCGACGTAGCTAACTATGGCTACACCTTC | CASSPLTDVANYGYTF
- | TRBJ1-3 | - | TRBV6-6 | TGTGCCAGCAGAGGCAGCCTCAGCTCTGGAAACACCATATATTTT | CASRGSLSSGNTIYF